This note documents a single T cell receptor beta chain sequence. This entry is derived from a study of immune characterization of retroperitoneal liposarcoma. TCRdb fed the PCR reads into MiXCR, producing one record per CDR3 protein. The table records around 11,000 distinct CDR3 sequences, 37% of them present only once. Germline CDR1 is MNHNS and CDR2 is SASEGT. This CDR3 region has 13 residues. This receptor was taken from a male donor with retroperitoneal liposarcoma. The sample was tumor tissue. The genes are TRBV6-1 and TRBJ2-1; D uncertain. The J call is uncertain, as TRBJ2-7 better fits the DNA end. The CDR3 protein is CASSPTLFYEQYF. The CDR3 nucleotides are TGTGCCAGCAGTCCCACCCTCTTCTATGAGCAGTACTTC.